The T cell receptor (beta chain) described here comes from a study of T cells in Graves' hyperthyroidism and ophthalmopathy. Across the whole study: Any treatment followed the collection of peripheral blood at initial diagnosis.

Overall study results and limits: Most clonotypes that expanded in the thyroid above 0.001 also showed up in blood.

Using RNA transcripts as the source, TCR beta CDR3 regions were amplified. Carried out on the TCR CDR3, a first-round RT-PCR used the HTBI primer set. One entry per CDR3 protein results from TCRdb running MiXCR on the multiplex PCR reads. Among about 400,000 distinct CDR3 sequences listed, roughly 13% were seen once. Many counts were recorded for this clonotype. Its antigen is still unknown. CDR3 size: 15 residues. Germline V gene sequence: CDR1 MDHEN, CDR2 SYDVKM. V trimming: 2 bases; J trimming: 2 bases; junction bases outside the gene matches: 5. For Graves' hyperthyroidism to be stable, ophthalmopathy could not progress within 18 months. Patients aged 18 to 65 had newly diagnosed hyperthyroidism lasting under 2 months.

The chain joins TRBV28 to TRBJ2-5; 7 positions agree with TRBD2. The TCR originated in a woman between 18 and 29 years old with Graves' hyperthyroidism. Sequencing was performed on blood. This CDR3 is CASSLRGSRQETQYF. DNA of the CDR3: TGTGCCAGCAGTTTACGCGGGAGTCGACAAGAGACCCAGTACTTC.